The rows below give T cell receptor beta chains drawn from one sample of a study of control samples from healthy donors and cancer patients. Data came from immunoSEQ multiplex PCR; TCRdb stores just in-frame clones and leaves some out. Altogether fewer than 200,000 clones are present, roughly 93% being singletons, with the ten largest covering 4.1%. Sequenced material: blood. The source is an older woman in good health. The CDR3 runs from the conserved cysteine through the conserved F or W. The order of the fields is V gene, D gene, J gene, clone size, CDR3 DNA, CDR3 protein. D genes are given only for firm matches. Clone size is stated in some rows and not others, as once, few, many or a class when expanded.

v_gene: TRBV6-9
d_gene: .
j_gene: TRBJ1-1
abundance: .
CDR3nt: TGTGCCAGCAGTTATGACTCTGAAGCTTTCTTT
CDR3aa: CASSYDSEAFF

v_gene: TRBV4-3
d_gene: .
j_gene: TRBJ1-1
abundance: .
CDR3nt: TGCGCCAGCAGCCAAGTAGTCTCGAACACTGAAGCTTTCTTT
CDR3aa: CASSQVVSNTEAFF

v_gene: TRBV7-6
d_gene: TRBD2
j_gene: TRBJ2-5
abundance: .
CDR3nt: TGTGCCAGCAGCAAACTAGCGGGGCTACTCCAAGAGACCCAGTACTTC
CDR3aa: CASSKLAGLLQETQYF

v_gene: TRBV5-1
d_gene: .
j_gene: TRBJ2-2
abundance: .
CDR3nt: TGCGCCAGCAGCAGCTACAGGGACACCGGGGAGCTGTTTTTT
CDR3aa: CASSSYRDTGELFF

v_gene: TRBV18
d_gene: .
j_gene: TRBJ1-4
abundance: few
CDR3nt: TGTGCCAGCTCCGAGGACGGGACTAATGAAAAACTGTTTTTT
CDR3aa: CASSEDGTNEKLFF

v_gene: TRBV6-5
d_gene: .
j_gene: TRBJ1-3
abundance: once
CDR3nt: TGTGCCAGCAGTCCAGTACAGGGCTCTGGAAACACCATATATTTT
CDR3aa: CASSPVQGSGNTIYF

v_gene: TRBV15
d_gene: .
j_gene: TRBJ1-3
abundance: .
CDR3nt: TGTGCCACCAGCAGAGTGTGGGAAAACACCATATATTTT
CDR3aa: CATSRVWENTIYF

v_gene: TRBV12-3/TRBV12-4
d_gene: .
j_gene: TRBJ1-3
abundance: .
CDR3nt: TGTGCCAGCACCTACAGCACTGGAAACACCATATATTTT
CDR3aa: CASTYSTGNTIYF

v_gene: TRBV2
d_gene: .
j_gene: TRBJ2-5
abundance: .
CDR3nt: TGTGCCAGCAGTGGTGGGACCGGTAAAGAGACCCAGTACTTC
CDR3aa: CASSGGTGKETQYF

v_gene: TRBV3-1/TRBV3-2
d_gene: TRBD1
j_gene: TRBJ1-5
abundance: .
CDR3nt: TGTGCCAGCAGCCAAGATGAGGGGGCTTGGGGAAATCAGCCCCAGCATTTT
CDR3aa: CASSQDEGAWGNQPQHF

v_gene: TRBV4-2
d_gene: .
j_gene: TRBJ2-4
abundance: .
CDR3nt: TGTGCCAGCAGCCAACCTGGGGGGCTAGCCAAAAACATTCAGTACTTC
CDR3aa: CASSQPGGLAKNIQYF

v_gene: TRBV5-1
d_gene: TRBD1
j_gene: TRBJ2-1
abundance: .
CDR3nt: TGCGCCAGCAGCCCCCGACAGGGTGAGTTCTTC
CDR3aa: CASSPRQGEFF

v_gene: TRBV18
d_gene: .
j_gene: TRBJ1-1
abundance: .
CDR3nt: TGTGCCAGCTCACCGGCACAACAAGCTGCTGAAGCTTTCTTT
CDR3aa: CASSPAQQAAEAFF

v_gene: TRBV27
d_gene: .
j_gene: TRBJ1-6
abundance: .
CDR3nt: TGTGCCAGCAGCCAACAGTGGGAGGGGTTCACCTATAATTCACCCCTCCACTTT
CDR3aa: CASSQQWEGFTYNSPLHF

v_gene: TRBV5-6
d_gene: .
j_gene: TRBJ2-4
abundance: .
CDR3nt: TGTGCCAGCAGCTTGGGAGGACATAAAAACATTCAGTACTTC
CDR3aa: CASSLGGHKNIQYF

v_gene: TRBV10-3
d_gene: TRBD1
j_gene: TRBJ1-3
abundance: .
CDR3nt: TGTGCCATCGGGGGACAGGGGAGAAACACCATATATTTT
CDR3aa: CAIGGQGRNTIYF

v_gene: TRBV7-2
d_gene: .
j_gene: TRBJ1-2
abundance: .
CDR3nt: TGTGCCAGCAGCTTAACCAGGGAGAACTATGGCTACACCTTC
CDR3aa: CASSLTRENYGYTF

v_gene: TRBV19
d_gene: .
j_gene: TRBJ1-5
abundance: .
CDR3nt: TGTGCCAGTTCTCAAGCAGGGGGCAATCAGCCCCAGCATTTT
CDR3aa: CASSQAGGNQPQHF

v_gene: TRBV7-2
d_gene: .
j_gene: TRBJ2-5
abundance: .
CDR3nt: TGTGCCAGCAGCTCGGGGGACACCAAAGAGACCCAGTACTTC
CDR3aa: CASSSGDTKETQYF

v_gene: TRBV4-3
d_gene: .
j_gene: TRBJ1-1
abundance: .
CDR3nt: TGCGCCAGCAGCCAATTGGGACAATCCACTGAAGCTTTCTTT
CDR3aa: CASSQLGQSTEAFF

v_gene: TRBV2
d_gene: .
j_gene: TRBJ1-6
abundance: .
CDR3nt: TGTGCCAGCAGTGTCGAACAGGGTCGGGATTCACCCCTCCACTTT
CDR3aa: CASSVEQGRDSPLHF

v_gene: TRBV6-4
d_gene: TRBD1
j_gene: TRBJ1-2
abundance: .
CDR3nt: TGTGCCAGCAGGCCGATAGCCGGGACAGGATTTGGCTACACCTTC
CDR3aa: CASRPIAGTGFGYTF

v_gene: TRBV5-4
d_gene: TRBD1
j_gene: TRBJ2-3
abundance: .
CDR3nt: TGTGCCAGCAGCCCAGAGGGACAGCGGAGAACAGATACGCAGTATTTT
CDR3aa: CASSPEGQRRTDTQYF

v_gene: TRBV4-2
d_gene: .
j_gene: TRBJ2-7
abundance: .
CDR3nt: TGTGCCAGCAGCAAAACTACGGGACACTCCTACGAGCAGTACTTC
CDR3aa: CASSKTTGHSYEQYF

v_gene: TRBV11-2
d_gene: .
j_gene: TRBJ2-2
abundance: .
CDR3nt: TGTGCCAGCAGCGAGGGGAATAGGGTTGTCACCGGGGAGCTGTTTTTT
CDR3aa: CASSEGNRVVTGELFF

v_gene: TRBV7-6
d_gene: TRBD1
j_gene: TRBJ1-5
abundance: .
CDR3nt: TGTGCCAGCAGCTTAGCGGCGGGACAGGGTCAGCCCCAGCATTTT
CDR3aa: CASSLAAGQGQPQHF

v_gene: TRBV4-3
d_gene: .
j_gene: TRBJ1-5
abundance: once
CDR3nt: TGCGCCAGCAGCCAAGGGACCGGCTGGGGTCAGCCCCAGCATTTT
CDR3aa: CASSQGTGWGQPQHF

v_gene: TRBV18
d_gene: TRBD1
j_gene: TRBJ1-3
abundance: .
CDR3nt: TGTGCCAGCTTCACCCAGGGGGCATTGGGCAGCTCTGGAAACACCATATATTTT
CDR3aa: CASFTQGALGSSGNTIYF

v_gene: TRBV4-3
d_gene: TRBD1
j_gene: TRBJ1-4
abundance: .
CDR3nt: TGCGCCAGCAGCAGACGGGACAGACGTGAAAAACTGTTTTTT
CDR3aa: CASSRRDRREKLFF

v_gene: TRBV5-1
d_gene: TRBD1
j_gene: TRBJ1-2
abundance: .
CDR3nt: TGCGCCAGCAGCCCGGCGACAGGGCAAGGAGGCTACACCTTC
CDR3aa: CASSPATGQGGYTF

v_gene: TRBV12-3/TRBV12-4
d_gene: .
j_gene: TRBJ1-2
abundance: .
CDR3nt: TGTGCCAGCAGTTTAAACAGGGACTATGGCTACACCTTC
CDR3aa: CASSLNRDYGYTF

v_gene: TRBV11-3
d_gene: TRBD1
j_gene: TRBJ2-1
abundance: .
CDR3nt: TGTGCCAGCAGCTTAGCAGGGGGCGTCAACAATGAGCAGTTCTTC
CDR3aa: CASSLAGGVNNEQFF

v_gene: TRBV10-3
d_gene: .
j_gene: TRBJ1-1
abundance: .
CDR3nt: TGTGCCATCAGTGTCAGTAACACTGAAGCTTTCTTT
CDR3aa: CAISVSNTEAFF

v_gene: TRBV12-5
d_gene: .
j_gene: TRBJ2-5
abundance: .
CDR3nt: TGTGCTAGTGGTTTGCAATTAGCGGCGGTGGGAGAGACCCAGTACTTC
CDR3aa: CASGLQLAAVGETQYF

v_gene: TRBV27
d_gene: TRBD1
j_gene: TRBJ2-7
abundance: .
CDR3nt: TGTGCCAGCAGGAGACAGGGGGCTGGTTTCTACGAGCAGTACTTC
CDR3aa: CASRRQGAGFYEQYF

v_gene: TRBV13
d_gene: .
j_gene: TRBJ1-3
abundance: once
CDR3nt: TGTGCCAGCAGCTTACGGGGGGCGGCACACTCTGGAAACACCATATATTTT
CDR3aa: CASSLRGAAHSGNTIYF

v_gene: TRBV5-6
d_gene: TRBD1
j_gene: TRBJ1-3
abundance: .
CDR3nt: TGTGCCAGCAGCGGGACAGCCTTAGGAAACACCATATATTTT
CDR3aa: CASSGTALGNTIYF

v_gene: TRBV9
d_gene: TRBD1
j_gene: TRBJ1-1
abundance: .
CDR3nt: TGTGCCAGCAGCCCTCGACAGGGGATGAACACTGAAGCTTTCTTT
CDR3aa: CASSPRQGMNTEAFF

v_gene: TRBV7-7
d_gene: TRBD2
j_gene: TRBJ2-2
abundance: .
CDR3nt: TGTGCCAGCAGCTTAGATACTAGCGGGTCCACCGGGGAGCTGTTTTTT
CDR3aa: CASSLDTSGSTGELFF

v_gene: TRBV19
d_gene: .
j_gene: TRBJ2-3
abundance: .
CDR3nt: TGTGCCACCCAAGGACACGTATTCACAGATACGCAGTATTTT
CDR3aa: CATQGHVFTDTQYF

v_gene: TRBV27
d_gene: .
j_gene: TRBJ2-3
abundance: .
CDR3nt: TGTGCCAGCAGAATAGCATCGGGGGTAAGCACAGATACGCAGTATTTT
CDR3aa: CASRIASGVSTDTQYF

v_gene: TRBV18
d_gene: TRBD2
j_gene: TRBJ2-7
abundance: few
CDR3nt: TGTGCCAGCTCACCAGTAAGCGGGACCCCCGGGGACGAGCAGTACTTC
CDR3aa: CASSPVSGTPGDEQYF

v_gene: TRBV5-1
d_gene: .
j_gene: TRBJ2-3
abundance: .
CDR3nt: TGCGCCAGCAGCTTGGGGAGGTCTAGGGCCGGAGATACGCAGTATTTT
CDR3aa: CASSLGRSRAGDTQYF

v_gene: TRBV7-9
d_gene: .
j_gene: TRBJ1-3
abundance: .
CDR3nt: TGTGCCAGCAGCTTATTATCGACAGCAGGAAACACCATATATTTT
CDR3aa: CASSLLSTAGNTIYF

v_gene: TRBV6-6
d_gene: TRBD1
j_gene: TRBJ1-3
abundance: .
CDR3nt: TGTGCCAGCAGTCCCCAGGACAGGGACTCTGGAAACACCATATATTTT
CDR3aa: CASSPQDRDSGNTIYF

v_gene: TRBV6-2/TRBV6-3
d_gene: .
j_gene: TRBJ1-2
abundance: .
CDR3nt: TGTGCCAGCAGCCCCGTGACAGGAGGGCCCTATGGCTACACCTTC
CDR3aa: CASSPVTGGPYGYTF

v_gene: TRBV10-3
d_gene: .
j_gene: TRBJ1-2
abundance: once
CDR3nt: TGTGCCATCAGCAAAGAGATGTATGGCTACACCTTC
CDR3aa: CAISKEMYGYTF

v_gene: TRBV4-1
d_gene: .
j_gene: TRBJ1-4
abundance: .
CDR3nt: TGCGCCAGCAGCCAAGATCTTTCGACAGACGACGCAACTAATGAAAAACTGTTTTTT
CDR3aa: CASSQDLSTDDATNEKLFF

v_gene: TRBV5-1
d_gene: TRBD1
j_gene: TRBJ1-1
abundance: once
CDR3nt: TGCGCCAGCAGCTTTTCTGGACAGGAGAACACTGAAGCTTTCTTT
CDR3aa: CASSFSGQENTEAFF

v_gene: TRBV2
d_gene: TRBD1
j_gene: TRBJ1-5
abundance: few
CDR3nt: TGTGCCAGCACCGAAACACAGGGGAAAGGCAATCAGCCCCAGCATTTT
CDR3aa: CASTETQGKGNQPQHF

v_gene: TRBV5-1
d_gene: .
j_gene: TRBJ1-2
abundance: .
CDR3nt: TGCGCCAGCAGCTTGGCCCCAGGGAACTCTAACTATGGCTACACCTTC
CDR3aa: CASSLAPGNSNYGYTF

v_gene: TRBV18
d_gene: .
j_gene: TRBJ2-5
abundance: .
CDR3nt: TGTGCCAGCTCATCGGGGCAAGAGACCCAGTACTTC
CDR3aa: CASSSGQETQYF

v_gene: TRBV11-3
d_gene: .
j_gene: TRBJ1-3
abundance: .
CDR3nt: TGTGCCAGCAGCTCAAACCAGGGCGCATCTGGAAACACCATATATTTT
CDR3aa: CASSSNQGASGNTIYF

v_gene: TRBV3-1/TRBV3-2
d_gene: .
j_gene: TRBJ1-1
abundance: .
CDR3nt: TGTGCCAGCAGCCAGGGCCCGAGCGGCACTGAAGCTTTCTTT
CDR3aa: CASSQGPSGTEAFF